This T cell receptor beta chain was recorded in a study of Ad26.COV2.S vaccination and SARS-CoV-2 variants. The study's findings and limits: The TCR-based breadth and depth measures might underestimate overall T cell responses. Whether participants received vaccine or placebo, their non-spike TCR breadth was similar.

The protocol was immunoSEQ multiplex PCR, while the TCRdb copy is restricted to in-frame clones and leaves out a portion. Of under 500,000 clones listed, 92% are singletons. This clone was counted a single time. Its antigen remains unidentified. The treatment was: over 15 received Ad26.COV2.S at low or high dose, single or two shots; about 5 received placebo; per-sample allocation not given. After the first vaccine or placebo injection, samples were drawn on day 63. An adult of 18-55 years in Boston served as donor. As its vector, the vaccine had Ad26, which expressed Wuhan-strain SARS-CoV-2 spike. V was pared by 1 base and J by 5 bases, with 6 bases between. Germline V gives CDR1 SGHTA, CDR2 FQGNSA. The CDR3 runs 13 residues.

The receptor comes from a person between 18 and 59 years old who received the Ad26.COV2.S COVID-19 vaccine or a placebo. This specimen was peripheral blood, taken in a trial of Ad26.COV2.S vaccine versus placebo. The chain is built from TRBV7-2 and TRBJ2-4; tentatively, D is TRBD2 (6 bases). The CDR3 loop reads CASSLGRENIQYF. DNA for the CDR3: TGTGCCAGCAGCTTAGGGAGGGAAAACATTCAGTACTTC.